The clone carrying this T cell receptor (beta chain) was picked up one time. This CDR3 comprises 16 residues. Germline V lookup: CDR1 LGHDT, CDR2 YNNKEL (reference sequence). Trimming cost V 0 bases and J 2 bases, with 14 bases left between them. This sample is part of a study of blood T cell repertoires in COVID-19. Study details: Some COVID-19 samples were acute and others convalescent; all came from the United States, Italy and Spain. From T cells, B-cell-depleted T cells, or PBMCs came the material, which was cDNA or gDNA.

Original handling: From reference gene primer amplification, estimates of nucleated cell counts were derived. Assay: immunoSEQ multiplex PCR; the TCRdb copy retains only in-frame clones and omits some. The DNA gave D and trimming, while V, J and clone size come from that table. The sample has 300,000 to 450,000 clones; 81% are singletons. Specimen: peripheral blood. This clonotype was obtained from a human donor with acute or convalescent COVID-19. The donor label of this sample is uncertain. The J gene is TRBJ2-7, the V gene TRBV3-1 (or the pseudogene TRBV3-2), with a tentative D call TRBD1 (6 bases). The CDR3 loop reads CASSQDLGTNAYEQYF. CDR3 in DNA: TGTGCCAGCAGCCAAGATCTAGGGACAAACGCCTACGAGCAGTACTTC.